These 26 T cell receptor beta chains originate from one sample sequenced in a study of shared clonotypes between healthy human individuals. Data came from immunoSEQ multiplex PCR; TCRdb stores just in-frame clones and leaves some out. This sample carries about 1.5 million clones, around 98% of them seen once, and the ten largest clones take approximately 0.44%. Sequenced input: naive CD4+ T cells sorted from blood. Subset here: CD45RA+ positively selected. Receptor source: a man in his thirties or forties in good health.

This chain joins TRBV5-1 and TRBJ2-5; D might be TRBD1 or TRBD2, each matching 6 bases. The CDR3 has 14 residues. Per germline, CDR1 SGHRS and CDR2 YFSETQ. The V end lost 4 bases, the J end lost 4 bases, and 14 bases lay between the germline ends. The CDR3 region is CASSPAGGGETQYF. CDR3 DNA: TGCGCCAGCAGCCCCGCCGGGGGCGGAGAGACCCAGTACTTC.

The chain joins TRBV5-6 to TRBJ2-2; perhaps TRBD1 as D (5 bases). Germline CDR1 reads SGHDT; CDR2 reads YYEEEE. The CDR3 consists of 15 residues. The V and J ends lost 1 base and 4 bases respectively, with 11 bases between them. The CDR3 spells CASSLLVRATGELFF. CDR3 DNA sequence: TGTGCCAGCAGCTTGCTAGTCAGGGCCACCGGGGAGCTGTTTTTT.

In its sample, this clone was seen once. V gene TRBV7-9 combines with J gene TRBJ2-7, with unresolved D. The CDR3 is 13 residues long. Trimming removed 2 bases at V and 2 bases at J, with 7 bases between. Germline assignment: CDR1 SEHNR and CDR2 FQNEAQ (reference sequence). The CDR3 sequence: CASSLSGPYEQYF. Here the CDR3 DNA reads TGTGCCAGCAGCTTAAGTGGGCCCTACGAGCAGTACTTC.

J is TRBJ1-3 and V is TRBV18; 7 nucleotides line up with TRBD1. Germline V lookup: CDR1 KGHSH, CDR2 LQKENI. This CDR3 region has 15 residues. V lost 3 bases, J lost 4 bases, and 6 bases stayed unmatched. CDR3 region: CASSPNTGAGNTIYF. The CDR3 DNA reads as TGTGCCAGCTCACCGAATACAGGGGCCGGAAACACCATATATTTT.

The gene calls are TRBV11-2 and TRBJ2-3; D ambiguous. The V gene's germline CDR1 is SGHAT and CDR2 FQNNGV. Deletions cut 0 bases from V and 4 bases from J, with 5 bases between. The CDR3 is 13 amino acids. The CDR3 DNA is TGTGCCAGCAGCTTAGATCCATCAGATACGCAGTATTTT. This translates into CASSLDPSDTQYF. Full variable domain (remainder filled in from reference TRBV11-2 and TRBJ2-3): EAGVAQSPRYKIIEKRQSVAFWCNPISGHATLYWYQQILGQGPKLLIQFQNNGVVDDSQLPKDRFSAERLKGVDSTLKIQPAKLEDSAVYLCASSLDPSDTQYFGPGTRLTVL.

A single count supports this clone. J is TRBJ2-5 and V is TRBV29-1; D possibly matches TRBD1 or TRBD2 (5 bases each). V shed 0 bases and J shed 2 bases, with 7 bases lying between them. CDR1 is SQVTM and CDR2 is ANQGSEA in the germline V gene. This CDR3 is 13 amino acids long. CDR3 region: CSVEEWGQETQYF. Here the CDR3 DNA reads TGCAGCGTTGAAGAATGGGGGCAAGAGACCCAGTACTTC. Complete variable domain (other parts from reference TRBV29-1 and TRBJ2-5): SAVISQKPSRDICQRGTSLTIQCQVDSQVTMMFWYRQQPGQSLTLIATANQGSEATYESGFVIDKFPISRPNLTFSTLTVSNMSPEDSSIYLCSVEEWGQETQYFGPGTRLLVL.

This clone was observed a single time. This rearrangement joins TRBV9 to TRBJ2-2; 7 nucleotides agree with TRBD1. The germline V gene encodes CDR1 SGDLS and CDR2 YYNGEE. The CDR3 has 14 amino acids. Trimming cost V 4 bases and J 10 bases; bases outside gene matches: 10. CDR3 coding DNA: TGTGCCAGCAGCCTACACCAGGGGGTCGAGGAGCTGTTTTTT. Protein sequence: CASSLHQGVEELFF.

The V call is TRBV27, the J call TRBJ2-7; 12 positions agree with TRBD1. The ends lost 0 bases at V and 7 bases at J; junction bases unmatched: 7. CDR3 length equals 16 residues. CDR1 is MNHEY, CDR2 SMNVEV, per germline (reference sequence). The CDR3 sequence is CASSLSRGTGGKEQYF. The DNA for the CDR3 is TGTGCCAGCAGTTTATCGCGGGGGACAGGGGGCAAAGAGCAGTACTTC.

The V call is TRBV7-6, the J call TRBJ2-1; tentatively, D is TRBD1 or TRBD2 (6 bases each). V shed 8 bases and J shed 3 bases, with 17 bases lying between them. CDR1 is SGHVS and CDR2 is FNYEAQ in the germline V gene. The CDR3 loop spans 15 amino acids. The CDR3 is CASGGRDGDYNEQFF. The CDR3 nucleotides are TGTGCCAGCGGGGGGCGGGACGGAGACTACAATGAGCAGTTCTTC.

The gene calls are TRBV11-2 and TRBJ2-7; no reliable D call. Germline CDR1 and CDR2: SGHAT and FQNNGV. Trimming took 0 bases from V and 6 from J, leaving 12 bases between them. The CDR3 is 14 amino acids. The CDR3 sequence: CASSLDRWGSEQYF. Written as DNA, the CDR3 is TGTGCCAGCAGCTTAGATCGATGGGGTAGCGAGCAGTACTTC.

Notes on this clone: The same CDR3 can be traced to other DNA sequences in this sample. This rearrangement joins TRBV5-1 to TRBJ2-5; D not resolved. CDR3 length equals 13 residues. The germline CDR1 and CDR2 sequences are SGHRS and YFSETQ. With 4 bases removed from V and 0 bases from J, the gap between germline ends came to 7 bases. CDR3 coding DNA: TGCGCCAGCAGCAACAATTACCAAGAGACCCAGTACTTC. The encoded protein is CASSNNYQETQYF.

The chain recombines TRBV21-1 with TRBJ2-7. TRBV21-1 is shown as a pseudogene. The CDR3 totals 15 residues. The CDR3 DNA sequence: TGTGCCAGCAGCAGAAAAGGGGGGCCTAGCATTGAGCAGTACTTC. Translation gives CASSRKGGPSIEQYF.

The rearrangement joins TRBV28 to TRBJ2-7; D might be TRBD1 (6 bases). There are 13 residues in the CDR3. V was pared by 6 bases and J by 4 bases, with 13 bases between. Germline CDR1 is MDHEN and CDR2 is SYDVKM. Written as DNA, the CDR3 is TGTGCCAGCAGAAACTCAGGGGTGTACGAGCAGTACTTC. Residues: CASRNSGVYEQYF.

This clone was observed once. V and J are TRBV7-9 and TRBJ2-1; 7 nucleotides line up with TRBD2. Losses at the gene ends were 5 bases for V and 5 bases for J; bases not matched to a gene: 12. CDR1 SEHNR and CDR2 FQNEAQ come from the germline V gene (reference sequence). The CDR3 sequence is 16 residues long. CDR3 bases: TGTGCCAGCAGCGCTAGCGGCGGGACGGTGGACAATGAGCAGTTCTTC. Its translation is CASSASGGTVDNEQFF.

The chain is built from TRBV2 and TRBJ1-4; no definite D call. V was trimmed by 7 bases and J by 6 bases, leaving 9 bases between them. The CDR3 totals 12 residues. The germline V gene has CDR1 SNHLY and CDR2 FYNNEI. CDR3 DNA sequence: TGTGCCAGCACGGCCCGGGATGAAAAACTGTTTTTT. This codes for CASTARDEKLFF. Full variable domain (missing parts from reference TRBV2 and TRBJ1-4): EPEVTQTPSHQVTQMGQEVILRCVPISNHLYFYWYRQILGQKVEFLVSFYNNEISEKSEIFDDQFSVERPDGSNFTLKIRSTKLEDSAMYFCASTARDEKLFFGSGTQLSVL.

The rearrangement uses TRBV10-2 and TRBJ1-3; D remains ambiguous. CDR1 and CDR2 (germline): WSHSY, SAAADI. Between the trimmed V and J ends, which lost 6 bases and 8 bases, there was a span of 14 bases. The CDR3 extends over 13 amino acids. CDR3 bases: TGCGCCAGCAGACCCAAACAAACGGACACCATATATTTT. Translating it yields CASRPKQTDTIYF.

J is TRBJ2-1 and V is TRBV9, with D perhaps matching TRBD1 (6 bases). Germline V gene lookup returns CDR1 SGDLS and CDR2 YYNGEE. This CDR3 contains 15 residues. V gave up 5 bases and J gave up 4 bases, with 16 bases separating them. The CDR3 DNA sequence: TGTGCCAGCAGTCCCGGGGCAGGGGCATACAATGAGCAGTTCTTC. Amino acids: CASSPGAGAYNEQFF.

The gene calls are TRBV7-3 and TRBJ2-1, with 7 bases lining up with TRBD2. Germline CDR1 SGHTA, CDR2 FQGTGA. This CDR3 region has 15 residues. The V segment lost 5 bases and the J segment 5 bases; nucleotides outside the gene matches: 9. CDR3: CASSAASGINNEQFF. CDR3 in DNA: TGTGCCAGCAGCGCCGCTAGCGGAATTAACAATGAGCAGTTCTTC.

This chain joins TRBV11-2 and TRBJ1-1, with D maybe TRBD1 (5 bases). This CDR3 has 14 amino acids. Trimming stripped 5 bases from V and 6 bases from J, with 16 bases between. CDR1 SGHAT and CDR2 FQNNGV come from the germline V gene. CDR3 nucleotides: TGTGCCAGCAGCGATATAAGGGGTTGGGCTGAAGCTTTCTTT. Translating it yields CASSDIRGWAEAFF.

The chain links TRBV18 to TRBJ2-5, with D possibly TRBD2 on 5 matching bases. Trimming took off 3 bases at V and 5 bases at J, with 10 bases between the two ends. Looked up from germline, CDR1 is KGHSH and CDR2 is LQKENI. The CDR3 runs 13 residues. The chain's CDR3 is CASSPTNPETQYF. Written as DNA, the CDR3 is TGTGCCAGCTCACCGACTAACCCGGAGACCCAGTACTTC.

The chain joins TRBV11-2 to TRBJ2-2; D might be TRBD1 or TRBD2, each matching 5 bases. V was shortened by 2 bases and J by 4 bases, with 11 bases between the two germline ends. The CDR3 loop spans 15 amino acids. The germline gives CDR1 SGHAT, CDR2 FQNNGV. The CDR3 loop is CASSLPGRGTGELFF. Written as DNA, the CDR3 is TGTGCCAGCAGCTTACCGGGGCGAGGCACCGGGGAGCTGTTTTTT.

CDR3 DNA: TGTGCCAGCAGCTTAGGGACAGCGGACAATGAGCAGTTCTTC. It yields the protein CASSLGTADNEQFF. The V gene is TRBV7-9, the J gene TRBJ2-1, with a possible D match to TRBD1 (6 bases). CDR3 length: 14 residues. V was shortened by 1 base and J by 5 bases, with 9 bases between the two germline ends. The germline CDR1 and CDR2 sequences are SEHNR and FQNEAQ (reference sequence).

Remarks on this clone: The sample contains more than one DNA sequence encoding this CDR3. The chain uses TRBV6-5 and TRBJ2-7, with a possible D match to TRBD2 (5 bases). This CDR3 region has 13 residues. In germline, CDR1 is MNHEY, CDR2 SVGAGI. Trimming removed 6 bases at V and 2 bases at J, with 11 bases between. CDR3 amino acids: CASRLTGTYEQYF. The DNA of the CDR3 is TGTGCCAGCAGATTAACGGGGACCTACGAGCAGTACTTC.

V and J are TRBV5-4 and TRBJ2-7; 8 bases are a match to TRBD1. V gave up 4 bases and J gave up 1 base; unmatched junction bases: 10. Germline V gives CDR1 SGHNT, CDR2 YYREEE (reference sequence). The CDR3 covers 16 residues. This CDR3 is CASSLKKGQASYEQYF. CDR3 DNA: TGTGCCAGCAGCCTAAAAAAGGGACAGGCATCCTACGAGCAGTACTTC.

V and J are TRBV7-8 and TRBJ2-1; D gene uncertain. The V gene's germline CDR1 is SGHVS and CDR2 FQNEAQ. CDR3 length: 12 residues. Between the trimmed V and J ends, which lost 1 base and 8 bases, there was a span of 6 bases. CDR3 nucleotides: TGTGCCAGCAGCTTAGGGCGAGATGAGCAGTTCTTC. Translated: CASSLGRDEQFF.

V is TRBV5-6 and J is TRBJ1-2; 8 bases line up with TRBD1. Germline V gene sequence: CDR1 SGHDT, CDR2 YYEEEE. Unmatched junction bases numbered 4, after V lost 5 bases and J lost 7 bases. The length of the CDR3 is 12 residues. The CDR3 coding sequence is TGTGCCAGCAGGCAGGGGGCGCTTGGCTACACCTTC. This sequence encodes CASRQGALGYTF.